This passage covers 3 T cell receptor beta chains from one sample sequenced in a study of blood T cells in healthy people across ages. It was with a sample-barcoded 5' primer and a J-beta primer mix that a second PCR of roughly 7 to 12 cycles was run. TCRdb redid the calling of the 5' RACE reads with MiXCR, one entry per CDR3 protein. Altogether just over 800,000 distinct CDR3 sequences are present, around 62% being singletons, with the ten largest covering 25% to 35%. Source material: blood. These receptor sequences come from a man aged 25 to 40 in good health.

The genes are TRBV21-1 and TRBJ2-5. TRBV21-1 is described as a pseudogene. The CDR3 covers 14 residues. CDR3 protein: CASSERHFQETQYF. The CDR3 bases are TGTGCCAGCAGCGAGCGACACTTCCAAGAGACCCAGTACTTC.

The chain carries TRBV5-1 and TRBJ1-4; unclear D gene. The CDR3 consists of 15 residues. Germline CDR1 and CDR2: SGHRS and YFSETQ. Trimming removed 0 bases at V and 6 bases at J, with 12 bases between. The CDR3 sequence: CASSLAKGADEKLFF. In nucleotides, the CDR3 is TGCGCCAGCAGCTTGGCAAAGGGAGCGGATGAAAAACTGTTTTTT.

V usage is TRBV6-5 and J usage is TRBJ1-1; unclear D gene. The CDR3 totals 14 residues. Germline loops: CDR1 MNHEY, CDR2 SVGAGI. V gave up 2 bases and J gave up 6 bases, with 13 bases separating them. Here the CDR3 DNA reads TGTGCCAGCAGTTACAGCATTGAAGTGGCTGAAGCTTTCTTT. Residues: CASSYSIEVAEAFF.